This T cell receptor (beta chain) was sequenced for a study of T-cell reconstitution after alpha-beta-depleted transplantation in children. The TCRbeta library was prepared with unique molecular identifiers. TCRdb called the PCR reads again in MiXCR, with one record for every CDR3 protein. The sample includes fewer than 400,000 distinct CDR3 sequences, roughly 20% of them seen just once. J lost 8 bases, V lost 5 bases, and 2 bases had no gene match. This CDR3 is 12 amino acids long. CDR1 is SEHNR and CDR2 is FQNEAQ in the germline V gene (reference sequence). The V call is TRBV7-9, the J call TRBJ2-1, with 8 bases lining up with TRBD2. This sample comprised PBMCs from the stem cell graft donor, obtained from the stem cell graft. The TCR comes from a human donor who donated a stem cell graft to a child with acute myeloid leukemia. CDR3 DNA sequence: TGTGCCAGCAGCCGGGAGGGGGATGAGCAGTTCTTC. Amino acids: CASSREGDEQFF. Combining the CDR3 with reference TRBV7-9 and TRBJ2-1 gives the whole variable domain DTGVSQNPRHKITKRGQNVTFRCDPISEHNRLYWYRQTLGQGPEFLTYFQNEAQLEKSRLLSDRFSAERPKGSFSTLEIQRTEQGDSAMYLCASSREGDEQFFGPGTRLTVL.